This T cell receptor beta chain comes out of a study of cytomegalovirus exposure and HLA in healthy donors (dated by TCRdb to 2017 to 2019). Study-level background: An earlier analysis of approximately 600 of the donors reported about 250 Gb of sequence data and 100 million to 140 million unique TCR beta sequences from about 180 million T cells. The later analysis used no new phenotypic data to find candidate immune exposures, relying instead on TCR beta sequences and their occurrence across donors. In addition to the first cohort of 666 subjects, a separate validation cohort of about 120 different subjects was used. In a later genetic analysis, genome-wide SNP genotypes for about three fifths of the roughly 670 donors were used, and that subset was treated as a discovery cohort. Among around 400 genotyped donors of the cohort, an average of about 240,000 unique TCR beta nucleotide sequences was sequenced per donor, of which 15% to 20% were non-productive. The number of typed donors differed by locus: about 620-640 for A, B, C, DRB1 and DQB1; 522 for DQA1; around 610 for DPA1; and 450 to 480 for DPB1. The study used immunosequencing to profile the T cell repertoires of more than 650 subjects and linked those repertoires to cytomegalovirus serostatus. The study aimed to test whether signatures of past pathogen exposure could be identified by cataloging public T cell receptors. All discovery cohort repertoires had been generated using a single sequencing platform. The genetic ancestry cluster associated with self-reported Caucasian donors included over 80% of the roughly 410 genotyped donors. Both class I and class II loci were covered by HLA typing, at four-digit resolution. An early release covering 500 to 750 HLA-typed donors comprised approximately 300 gigabases of sequencing data and around 80 million unique TCR sequences. Donor age, sex, ethnicity and CMV serostatus were compiled together with the repertoire data. A later analysis re-examined previously published TCR beta repertoires from 610 or so donors and added high-resolution HLA genotyping to investigate patterns of TCR occurrence. To predict cytomegalovirus infection status, the study brought together high-throughput TCR immunosequencing, statistical association of individual TCRs with disease status, and machine learning. In an earlier analysis of 587 of the donors, high-throughput TCR beta sequencing was used to judge whether each TCR beta V gene segment behaved as functional or pseudogenic. Because of strong linkage in the cohort, roughly five DR-DQ haplotypes were treated as single units for association and clustering. The full study reports these points: Compared with equally common non-associated chains, HLA-associated TCR beta chains in a later analysis were more clonally expanded and had lower generation probabilities. According to a later analysis, most CMV-associated TCR beta chains appeared to be HLA-restricted, and the HLA associations seemed to be driven largely by CMV exposure. In an earlier analysis of more than 450 of the donors, most TCR beta V segments were observed in productive rearrangements about 87% or about 30% of the time, broadly matching IMGT annotations. A further reported finding was that TCR beta sequences accurately predicted the HLA-A and HLA-B alleles for most subjects in the first cohort. Three of the identified cytomegalovirus-associated TCR beta chains were confirmed in vitro to be specific for cytomegalovirus antigens. Presence/absence analyses assumed roughly uniform sequencing depth across donors, an assumption that may not hold. Linkage disequilibrium might explain the correlated functional status among segregating V segments, but an unknown experimental factor could not be ruled out. A later genetic analysis reported fewer N-insertions in productive TCRs among donors in an Asian-associated ancestry cluster than the roughly 700-donor mean. Specific HLA alleles were associated with 15,000 to 20,000 TCR beta sequences at a false discovery rate of 0.05 in a later analysis. Strong co-occurrence of HLA alleles, especially DR and DQ, made assigning TCR associations to individual alleles difficult. A total of 164 TCR beta chains were listed by the study as associated with cytomegalovirus. Across donors, most TCR sequences were observed very rarely, whereas some public TCRs were present in many individuals. The authors suggested that the approach could potentially be generalized to other disease states and immunological phenotypes. Because the 87-base-pair reads could not distinguish some IMGT-functional V segments, including TRBV6-2 and TRBV6-3, those segments were excluded. The earlier analysis of 587 of the donors excluded roughly 16 rarely observed V segments, including chromosome 9 orphons, because counts were too low. The classifier was reported to diagnose cytomegalovirus status with high specificity and sensitivity in both the original cohort and the validation cohort. According to a later analysis, parvovirus B19, influenza, CMV and Epstein-Barr virus appeared linked to several top co-occurrence clusters. According to a later analysis, TCR association rates differed among HLA loci, with DRB1 alleles showing the most associated TCRs and HLA-C alleles showing the fewest. In this cohort, only TCR beta chains were sequenced, and detectable features were limited by the absence of alpha or paired-chain data. Immune exposure information for the cohort was limited to CMV serostatus. V-gene and J-gene trimming of TCR beta chains was associated with a missense DCLRE1C variant in a later genetic analysis, and the association was replicated in an independent cohort. Because HLA typing was unavailable for some donors at each locus, only the typed subset was used in association tests. The sequencing pipeline was judged likely to have produced a cluster of highly shared sequence variants as a technical artifact.

The protocol used for the library was the immunoSEQ multiplex PCR assay. For the multiplex PCR, a mixture combining 60 forward primers for TCR Vbeta segments and 13 reverse primers for TCR Jbeta segments was used. A multiplex PCR assay on genomic DNA amplified the CDR3 region of rearranged TCR beta genes. Amplified TCR beta libraries were sequenced as 87-base-pair reads on the Illumina HiSeq System. The authors processed their data as follows. In a later analysis, tens of millions of unique TCR beta chains were counted across the roughly 610 repertoires, and about 9.9 million of these chains were shared by at least two donors. A nearest-neighbor algorithm error-corrected the raw reads and collapsed the reads into unique sequences, merging closely related sequences to remove PCR and sequencing errors. CDR3 sequences were aligned to IMGT reference sequences to assign V, D and J gene segments. For a sequence to be retained, at least a six-nucleotide match to both a V gene segment and a J gene segment was required. A rearrangement counted as productive if the CDR3 had no stop codons and remained in frame with V and J, and every other rearrangement counted as non-productive. CDR3 was defined according to IMGT convention as the region running from the second conserved V-encoded cysteine to the conserved J-encoded phenylalanine. Sequences without an unambiguous match to a single V gene segment were excluded from the earlier analysis of 450 to 750 of the donors. An earlier analysis of 500 to 600 of the donors classified V segments as functional when productive rearrangements were above 56.7% and as segregating when the standard deviation between donors was above 5%. A statistical classification framework was developed to diagnose cytomegalovirus status using the catalog of TCR beta chain sequences. V and J gene assignment, in a later analysis, came from comparing TCR nucleotide sequences with IMGT/GENE-DB human TR gene sequences. A later analysis assigned CDR3 sequences and most-parsimonious VDJ recombination scenarios with the TCRdist pipeline. A later analysis defined each TCR beta chain by its CDR3 amino acid sequence plus V-gene family, and excluded reads lacking a unique V-gene family. In a later analysis, 500 to 650 highly shared, low-generation-probability nucleotide sequences were removed to address suspected cross-contamination and a sequencing artifact. In a later analysis, a clonal expansion index was calculated for each public chain from normalized within-repertoire ranks of inferred template counts. A later analysis computed generation probabilities with a VDJ recombination model fitted to out-of-frame rearrangements, and checked the results against IGoR. In a later analysis, hypergeometric tests were used to score TCR-TCR, TCR-HLA and TCR-CMV co-occurrence, with a repertoire-size bias correction applied to TCR pairs. In a later analysis, false discovery rates were estimated by permuting HLA or CMV assignments 20 times. A later analysis grouped co-occurring TCRs with DBSCAN, adding TCRdist sequence similarity when clustering within HLA-allele-positive subsets. Co-occurrence clustering excluded repertoires with fewer than 30,000 or more than 120,000 public chains, plus five with anomalous nucleotide sharing. TCRdb holds this immuneACCESS table with in-frame rearrangements only. Some clones are missing; in checked studies, unresolved V genes explain under half, and the rest has no known cause. For V, J and clone size, that table is used; D and trimming come from the DNA. The sample includes about 150,000 clones, with roughly three fifths observed a single time. Around 1.8% of the sample lies in the top ten.

The cohort comprised around 690 healthy bone marrow donors. Cohort members were all nominally healthy when sampled, although unrecorded immune exposures were likely present. The donor was CMV seronegative and was included in the group of several hundred seronegative cohort members. A peripheral blood sample was provided by each donor, and peripheral blood mononuclear cells were used for TCR beta sequencing. Genomic DNA extraction from the blood cell samples was performed with the Qiagen DNeasy Blood Extraction Kit. The CDR3 measures 13 amino acids from cysteine to phenylalanine. Left in the record is the CDR3 DNA by itself, 39 bases read in frame from the first base. CDR1 is given as SGHDN and CDR2 as FVKESK, both from the germline V gene. V is cut by 0 bases and J by 4 bases, and the space between the germline ends is 4 bases. In this sample, this clone turned up a few times. Its antigen is still unknown. No base-level quality is on record; no much larger clone is a single base apart.

This sequence was found in a male donor in good health and CMV-seronegative. Sequenced input: PBMCs. The chain is assembled from TRBV14 and TRBJ1-5; the D gene is not confidently resolved. The CDR3 has the sequence CASSQDGNQPQHF. The bases read TGTGCCAGCAGCCAAGACGGGAATCAGCCCCAGCATTTT.